This T cell receptor beta chain was captured by sequencing in a study of blood T cell repertoires in COVID-19 (dated by TCRdb to 2018 to 2021). Broadly, across the study: The collaborator samples originated in the United States, Italy and Spain and spanned the acute and convalescent phases of COVID-19. The prospective study material was composed of cDNA or gDNA derived from T cells, B-cell-depleted T cells, or PBMCs. Subjects who had been exposed to COVID-19, were actively infected with it, or had recovered from it provided the deeply sampled blood TCRbeta repertoires that made up the dataset. The repertoires were made available in a free public database intended to serve as a resource for research on the immune response to SARS-CoV-2. Samples came from the ongoing ImmuneRACE study (first 160 participants) plus 1,254 subjects from 6 global collaborators. The sample metadata nearly always contained a de-identified subject ID, COVID-19 status, age in years and sex. Where available, HLA class I and class II types were taken from metadata supplied by the sample provider and were not determined by assay-based typing.

What the study reported, not specific to this receptor: Clinical and demographic metadata were provided uncurated, with the amount varying by source and participant.

The CDR3 covers 13 residues, taking in both the cysteine and the phenylalanine. CDR3 DNA is the only sequence kept; it has 39 bases, read in frame from the first base. The V end gives up 3 bases and the J end 8 bases, leaving 4 bases in the junction not matched to a gene. The germline V gene supplies CDR1 SGHTA and CDR2 FQGNSA. Enrolling through a virtual design, the prospective study's participants ranged in age from roughly 18 to 89 years and lived across 24 United States geographic areas. In the prospective study, participants were assigned to cohorts based on the clinical history participants reported in a screening survey and a study questionnaire. Recovered participants in ImmuneRACE Cohort 3 were defined as having two consecutive negative NP/OP PCR tests, clearance from a healthcare professional, or resolution of symptoms. In the prospective study, whole blood, serum and a nasopharyngeal or oropharyngeal swab were collected from each participant by mobile phlebotomists. Prospective study participants could optionally give additional blood draws and questionnaires over an approximately 2-month period. Before DNA extraction, blood samples from the prospective study were shipped at room temperature or frozen.

Comment on this clone: Its antigen is currently not known. No clone much larger than this one lies a single base away; base qualities are absent.

TCRbeta CDR3 regions were amplified from genomic DNA by means of the immunoSEQ Assay, a bias-controlled multiplex PCR. The source study handled its data this way. The number of nucleated cells in each sample was estimated by amplification of reference gene primers within the assay. To quantify the absolute abundance of each unique TCRbeta CDR3 rearrangement, sequence reads were collapsed and filtered. For each sample, productive Simpson clonality was calculated as the square root of Simpson's diversity index over productive rearrangements. Drawn from immuneACCESS, this table holds only the in-frame rearrangements with V and J called that TCRdb kept. Clones are partly lost; checked studies trace under half to an unresolved V gene and leave the rest unexplained. V, J and clone size are those of that table, while D and trimming were read from the DNA. This sample lists approximately 440,000 clones; roughly 87% were detected once. The top ten constitute 0.7% of the sample.

This clonotype was sampled from a woman aged 18 to 35 who had recovered from COVID-19. Sequencing was performed on PBMCs or T cells enriched from blood (not recorded which). The rearranged chain carries TRBV7-2 and TRBJ1-2, with 9 bases matching TRBD1. The CDR3 region reads CASSLWDRDGYTF. Read as DNA, the sequence is TGTGCCAGCAGCTTGTGGGACAGGGACGGCTACACCTTC.